This T cell receptor beta chain derives from a study of cytomegalovirus exposure and HLA in healthy donors. PCR primers comprised 60 Vbeta and 13 Jbeta primers. Sequenced by immunoSEQ multiplex PCR; TCRdb stores in-frame clones only, minus some. Seen here are 170,000 or so clones, 70% to 80% observed once, and the top ten hold just under 3%. Trimming pared 0 bases from V and 5 bases from J, leaving 9 bases between. Germline CDR1 SGHRS, CDR2 YFSETQ. The CDR3 runs 14 residues. This clone was seen a few times. Sequencing was carried out using PBMCs. The sequence derives from a male donor in good health and CMV-seronegative. This chain links TRBV5-1 with TRBJ2-1; D unclear. CDR3: CASSLAGWDNEQFF. In nucleotides, the CDR3 is TGCGCCAGCAGCTTGGCCGGGTGGGACAATGAGCAGTTCTTC.